This TCR beta chain was documented in a study of T-cell reconstitution after alpha-beta-depleted transplantation in children. A TCRbeta library incorporating unique molecular identifiers was prepared. TCRdb ran MiXCR on the PCR reads and lists one entry per CDR3 protein. The sample holds 400,000 to 500,000 distinct CDR3 sequences, 11% seen once. The J segment lost 3 bases and the V segment lost 6 bases, leaving 7 bases of the junction unmatched. This CDR3 is built from 14 residues. The V gene's germline CDR1 is DFQATT and CDR2 SNEGSKA (reference sequence). Only a few counts were recorded for this clonotype.

V and J are TRBV20-1 and TRBJ2-3; 9 nucleotides agree with TRBD1. This TCR derives from a human donor who donated a stem cell graft to a child with acute myeloid leukemia. Material: PBMCs from the stem cell graft donor, obtained from the stem cell graft. CDR3 sequence: CSARTGTGTDTQYF. CDR3 DNA: TGCAGTGCACGGACTGGGACAGGGACAGATACGCAGTATTTT.